This TCR beta chain was documented in a study of T cell repertoires in cytomegalovirus infection. Study context: TCR beta signatures that were public indicated CMV infection and matching HLA type. The study's findings and limits: HLA-C-restricted TCR beta clonotypes specific for CMV led the ex vivo response. The cumulative frequency of public TCR beta families distinguished individuals who carried CMV together with the relevant HLA.

A single count supports this clonotype. Its antigen remains unknown. TCRdb fed the reads into MiXCR, producing one record per CDR3 protein. The sample has about 250,000 distinct CDR3 sequences; 12% are singletons. The CDR3 contains 15 residues. V lost 2 bases and J lost 0, with 6 bases in between. Germline lookup yields CDR1 SGHRS and CDR2 YFSETQ. The specimen sequenced was PBMCs. This chain connects TRBV5-1 to TRBJ2-6; no reliable D call. The sequence came from a human donor in good health (CMV status not recorded). Some clones in this sample may be carry-over from other donors' samples. The CDR3 here is CASSFEVSGANVLTF. CDR3 DNA: TGCGCCAGCAGCTTCGAGGTCTCTGGGGCCAACGTCCTGACTTTC.